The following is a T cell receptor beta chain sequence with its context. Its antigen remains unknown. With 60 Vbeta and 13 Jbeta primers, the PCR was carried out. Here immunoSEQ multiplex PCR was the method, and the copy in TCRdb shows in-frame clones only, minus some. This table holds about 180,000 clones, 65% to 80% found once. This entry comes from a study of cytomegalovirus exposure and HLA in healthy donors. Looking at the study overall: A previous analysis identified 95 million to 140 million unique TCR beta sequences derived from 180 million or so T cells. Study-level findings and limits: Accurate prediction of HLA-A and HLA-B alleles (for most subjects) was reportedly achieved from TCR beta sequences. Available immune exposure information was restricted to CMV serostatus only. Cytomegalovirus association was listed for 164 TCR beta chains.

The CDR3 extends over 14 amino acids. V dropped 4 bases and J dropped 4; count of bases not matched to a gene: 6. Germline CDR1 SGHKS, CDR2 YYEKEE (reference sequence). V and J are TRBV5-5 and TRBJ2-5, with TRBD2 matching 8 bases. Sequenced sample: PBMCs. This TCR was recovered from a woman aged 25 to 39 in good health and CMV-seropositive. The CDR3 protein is CASSRRTSRETQYF. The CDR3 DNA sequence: TGTGCCAGCAGCCGAAGGACTAGCCGAGAGACCCAGTACTTC.